This T cell receptor (beta chain) was sequenced for a study of shared clonotypes between healthy human individuals. Study-wide results and caveats: Some naive CD4 clonotypes, around 4.9%, turned up in common across four donors.

TCRdb keeps only in-frame clones here, not all; method: immunoSEQ multiplex PCR. Here the sample spans some 1 million clones, roughly 80% being singletons. The junction had 7 bases not matched to a gene; V was cut back by 6 bases and J by 3 bases. Germline CDR1 reads MDHEN; CDR2 reads SYDVKM. This CDR3 is built from 15 residues. Of note for this clone: Its target is unknown. This sample includes further DNA sequences coding for the same CDR3.

The clonotype originates from a young man in good health. Specimen: memory CD4+ T cells sorted from blood. The subset here: CD45RA-negative fraction. This chain uses TRBV28 with TRBJ1-5; TRBD1 aligns across 8 bases. CDR3 residues: CASSSGQGNNQPQHF. Written as DNA, the CDR3 is TGTGCCAGCAGCTCCGGACAGGGTAACAATCAGCCCCAGCATTTT.